This TCR beta chain was obtained from a study of graft-versus-host responses after intestinal transplantation. About the research overall: All recipients were transplanted with multivisceral, liver-intestinal, or isolated intestinal grafts. The whole recipient group had anti-thymocyte globulin induction followed by tacrolimus and steroids for roughly 3 years. Findings and caveats of the study: Levels of circulating GvH clones at their peak were associated with early post-transplant HvG declines. High graft-versus-host to host-versus-graft clonal ratios were seen in allografts of patients with graft-donor T cell macrochimerism.

TCRdb's table, derived via immunoSEQ multiplex PCR, lists solely in-frame clones and lacks some. The sample contains around 100,000 clones, over 85% of which appear only once. The CDR3 extends over 16 amino acids. Looked up from germline, CDR1 is SEHNR and CDR2 is FQNEAQ (reference sequence). V trimming: 3 bases; J trimming: 2 bases; junction bases outside the gene matches: 8. Comments on this clone: Antigen unknown.

Sequencing was performed on unstimulated CD8+ T cells sorted from spleen or lymph node cells, taken before intestinal transplant. The chain uses TRBV7-9 and TRBJ2-5, with 8 nucleotides matching TRBD2. The TCR was taken from a human donor who received an intestinal transplant. The CDR3 nucleotides are TGTGCCAGCAGCTTGATTGATAGCGGGACTCAAGAGACCCAGTACTTC. Translating gives CASSLIDSGTQETQYF.